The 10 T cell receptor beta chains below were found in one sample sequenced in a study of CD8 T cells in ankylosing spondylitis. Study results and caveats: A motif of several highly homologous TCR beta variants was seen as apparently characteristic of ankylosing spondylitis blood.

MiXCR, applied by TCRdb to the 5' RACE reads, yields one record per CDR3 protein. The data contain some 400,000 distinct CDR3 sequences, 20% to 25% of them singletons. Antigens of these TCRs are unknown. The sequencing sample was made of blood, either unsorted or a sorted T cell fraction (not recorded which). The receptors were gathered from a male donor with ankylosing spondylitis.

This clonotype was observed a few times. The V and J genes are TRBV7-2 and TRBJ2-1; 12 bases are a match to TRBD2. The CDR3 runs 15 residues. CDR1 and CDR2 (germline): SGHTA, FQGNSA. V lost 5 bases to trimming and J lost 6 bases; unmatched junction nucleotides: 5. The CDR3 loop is CASSPRLAGVNEQFF. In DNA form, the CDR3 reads TGTGCCAGCAGCCCCCGACTAGCGGGAGTCAATGAGCAGTTCTTC.

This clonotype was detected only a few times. The CDR3 reads CASSFQGAMETQYF. The CDR3, as DNA: TGCGCCAGCAGCTTTCAGGGGGCGATGGAGACCCAGTACTTC. V is TRBV5-1 and J is TRBJ2-5, with TRBD1 matching 8 bases. Trimming cost V 2 bases and J 5 bases; bases outside gene matches: 5. The CDR3 consists of 14 residues. The germline gives CDR1 SGHRS, CDR2 YFSETQ.

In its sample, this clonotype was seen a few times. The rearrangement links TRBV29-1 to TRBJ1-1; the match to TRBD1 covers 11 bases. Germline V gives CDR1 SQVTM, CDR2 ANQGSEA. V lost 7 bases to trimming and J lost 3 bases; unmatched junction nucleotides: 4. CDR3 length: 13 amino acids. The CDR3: CSGRTGGHTEAFF. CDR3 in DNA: TGCAGCGGTCGGACAGGGGGCCACACTGAAGCTTTCTTT.

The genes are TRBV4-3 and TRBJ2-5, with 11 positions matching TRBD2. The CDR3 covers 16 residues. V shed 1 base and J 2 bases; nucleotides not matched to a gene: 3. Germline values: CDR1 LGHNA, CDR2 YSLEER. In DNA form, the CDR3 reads TGCGCCAGCAGCCAAGGGACTAGCGGGTATCAAGAGACCCAGTACTTC. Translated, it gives CASSQGTSGYQETQYF.

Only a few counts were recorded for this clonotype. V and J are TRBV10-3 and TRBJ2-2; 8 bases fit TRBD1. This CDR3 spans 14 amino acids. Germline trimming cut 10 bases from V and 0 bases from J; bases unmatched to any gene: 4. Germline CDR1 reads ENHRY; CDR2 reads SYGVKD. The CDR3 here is CATRQGSNTGELFF. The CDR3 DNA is TGTGCCACTAGACAGGGGTCGAACACCGGGGAGCTGTTTTTT.

The CDR3 DNA reads as TGTGCCAGCAGCCAAGATACAGCTAGCACAGATACGCAGTATTTT. Amino acid sequence: CASSQDTASTDTQYF. The J gene is TRBJ2-3, the V gene TRBV4-2; no clear D. The germline gives CDR1 LGHNA, CDR2 YNFKEQ. The V end was cut by 0 bases, the J end by 0 bases, with 7 bases between. The CDR3 totals 15 residues.

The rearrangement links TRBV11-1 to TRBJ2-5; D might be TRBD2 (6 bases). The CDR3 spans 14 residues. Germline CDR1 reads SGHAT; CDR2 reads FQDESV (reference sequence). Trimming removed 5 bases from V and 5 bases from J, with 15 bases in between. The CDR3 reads CASSRVGRWETQYF. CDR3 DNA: TGTGCCAGCAGCCGGGTAGGGAGGTGGGAGACCCAGTACTTC. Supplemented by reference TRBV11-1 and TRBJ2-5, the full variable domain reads EAEVAQSPRYKITEKSQAVAFWCDPISGHATLYWYRQILGQGPELLVQFQDESVVDDSQLPKDRFSAERLKGVDSTLKIQPAELGDSAMYLCASSRVGRWETQYFGPGTRLLVL.

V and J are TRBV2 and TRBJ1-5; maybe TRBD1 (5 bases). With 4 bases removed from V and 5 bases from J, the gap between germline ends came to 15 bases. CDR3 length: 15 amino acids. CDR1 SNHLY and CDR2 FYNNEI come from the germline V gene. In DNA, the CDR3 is TGTGCCAGCAGTGGTGATCTCGGGGGTGATCAGCCCCAGCATTTT. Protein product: CASSGDLGGDQPQHF.

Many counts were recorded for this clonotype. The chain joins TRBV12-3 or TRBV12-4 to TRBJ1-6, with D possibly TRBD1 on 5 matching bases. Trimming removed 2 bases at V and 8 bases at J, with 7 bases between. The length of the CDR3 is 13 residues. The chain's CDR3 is CASSLQGDSPLHF. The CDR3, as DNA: TGTGCCAGCAGTTTACAGGGCGATTCACCCCTCCACTTT.

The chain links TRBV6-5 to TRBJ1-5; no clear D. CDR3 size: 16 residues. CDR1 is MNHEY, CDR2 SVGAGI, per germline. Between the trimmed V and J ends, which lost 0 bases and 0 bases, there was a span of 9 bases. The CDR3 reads CASSYSRVYSNQPQHF. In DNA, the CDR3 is TGTGCCAGCAGTTACTCACGGGTTTATAGCAATCAGCCCCAGCATTTT.